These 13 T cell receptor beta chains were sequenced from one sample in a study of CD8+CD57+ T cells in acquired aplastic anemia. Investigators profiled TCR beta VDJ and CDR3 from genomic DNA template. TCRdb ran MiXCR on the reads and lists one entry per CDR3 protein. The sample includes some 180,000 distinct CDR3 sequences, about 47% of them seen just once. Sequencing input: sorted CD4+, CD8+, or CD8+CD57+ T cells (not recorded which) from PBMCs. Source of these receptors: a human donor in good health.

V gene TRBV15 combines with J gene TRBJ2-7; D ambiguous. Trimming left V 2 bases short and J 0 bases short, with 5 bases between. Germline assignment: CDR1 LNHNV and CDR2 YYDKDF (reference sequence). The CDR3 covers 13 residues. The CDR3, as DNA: TGTGCCACCAGCAGACCCGGCTCCTACGAGCAGTACTTC. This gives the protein CATSRPGSYEQYF.

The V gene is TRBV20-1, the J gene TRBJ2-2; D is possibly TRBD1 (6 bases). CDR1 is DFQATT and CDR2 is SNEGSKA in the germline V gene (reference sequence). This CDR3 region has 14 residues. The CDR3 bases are TGCAGCGCGAAACAGGGCCGTCCCACCGGGGAGCTGTTTTTT. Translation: CSAKQGRPTGELFF.

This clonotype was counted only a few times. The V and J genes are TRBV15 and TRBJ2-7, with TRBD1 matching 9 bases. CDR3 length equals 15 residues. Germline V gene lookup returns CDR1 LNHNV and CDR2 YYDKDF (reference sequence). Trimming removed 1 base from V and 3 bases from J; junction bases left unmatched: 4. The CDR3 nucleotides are TGTGCCACCAGCAGAGGTAGGGGACAGGGCTACGAGCAGTACTTC. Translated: CATSRGRGQGYEQYF.

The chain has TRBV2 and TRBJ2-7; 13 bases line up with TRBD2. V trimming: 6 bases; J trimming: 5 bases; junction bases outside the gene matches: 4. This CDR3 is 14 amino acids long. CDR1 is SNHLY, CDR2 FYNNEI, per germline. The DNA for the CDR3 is TGTGCCAGCAGGCCGGGGACTAGCGGGGACGAGCAGTACTTC. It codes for CASRPGTSGDEQYF.

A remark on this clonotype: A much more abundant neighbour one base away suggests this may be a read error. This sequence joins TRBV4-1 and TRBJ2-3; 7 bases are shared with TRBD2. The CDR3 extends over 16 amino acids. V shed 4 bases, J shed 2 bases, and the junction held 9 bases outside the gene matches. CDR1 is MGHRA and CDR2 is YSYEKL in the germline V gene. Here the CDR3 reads CASSRQASGNTDTQYF. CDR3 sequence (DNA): TGCGCCAGCAGCCGGCAAGCTAGCGGAAACACAGATACGCAGTATTTT.

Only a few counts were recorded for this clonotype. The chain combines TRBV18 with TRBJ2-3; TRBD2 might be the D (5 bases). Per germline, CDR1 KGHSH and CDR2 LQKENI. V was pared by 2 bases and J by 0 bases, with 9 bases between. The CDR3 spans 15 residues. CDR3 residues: CASSPKADSTDTQYF. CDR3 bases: TGTGCCAGCTCACCAAAAGCGGATAGCACAGATACGCAGTATTTT.

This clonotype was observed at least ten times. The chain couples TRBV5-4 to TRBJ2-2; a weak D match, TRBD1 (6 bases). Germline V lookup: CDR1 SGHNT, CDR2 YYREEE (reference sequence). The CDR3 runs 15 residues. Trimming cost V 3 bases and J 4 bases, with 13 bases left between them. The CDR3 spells CASSWGARGTGELFF. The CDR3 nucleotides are TGTGCCAGCAGCTGGGGCGCCAGGGGCACCGGGGAGCTGTTTTTT.

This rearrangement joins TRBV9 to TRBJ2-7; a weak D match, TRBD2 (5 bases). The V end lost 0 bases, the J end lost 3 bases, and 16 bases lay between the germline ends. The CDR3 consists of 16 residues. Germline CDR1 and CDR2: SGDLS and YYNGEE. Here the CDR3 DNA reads TGTGCCAGCAGCGTAGGCTCGCAAGGGAGTGTCTACGAGCAGTACTTC. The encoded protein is CASSVGSQGSVYEQYF. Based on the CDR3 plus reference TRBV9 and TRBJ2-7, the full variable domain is DSGVTQTPKHLITATGQRVTLRCSPRSGDLSVYWYQQSLDQGLQFLIQYYNGEERAKGNILERFSAQQFPDLHSELNLSSLELGDSALYFCASSVGSQGSVYEQYFGPGTRLTVT.

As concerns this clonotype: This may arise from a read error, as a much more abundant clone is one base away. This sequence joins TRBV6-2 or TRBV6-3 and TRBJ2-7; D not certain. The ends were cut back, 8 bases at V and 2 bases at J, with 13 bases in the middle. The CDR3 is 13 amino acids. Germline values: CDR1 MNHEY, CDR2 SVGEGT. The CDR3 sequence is CASGTPHTYEQYF. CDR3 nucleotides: TGTGCCAGCGGAACACCTCACACCTACGAGCAGTACTTC.

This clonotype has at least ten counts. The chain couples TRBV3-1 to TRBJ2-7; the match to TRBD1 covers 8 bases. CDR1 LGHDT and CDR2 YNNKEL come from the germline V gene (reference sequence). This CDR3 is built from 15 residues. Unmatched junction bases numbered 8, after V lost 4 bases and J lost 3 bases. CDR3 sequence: CASSPSTGASYEQYF. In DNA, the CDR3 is TGTGCCAGCAGCCCCTCGACAGGGGCTAGCTACGAGCAGTACTTC.

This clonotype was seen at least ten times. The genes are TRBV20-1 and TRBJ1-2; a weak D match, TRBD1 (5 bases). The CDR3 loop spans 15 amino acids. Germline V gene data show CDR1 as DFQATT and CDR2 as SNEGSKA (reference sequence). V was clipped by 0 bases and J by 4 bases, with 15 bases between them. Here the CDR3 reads CSARDSREVGYGYTF. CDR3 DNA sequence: TGCAGTGCTAGAGATAGCAGGGAAGTTGGCTATGGCTACACCTTC.

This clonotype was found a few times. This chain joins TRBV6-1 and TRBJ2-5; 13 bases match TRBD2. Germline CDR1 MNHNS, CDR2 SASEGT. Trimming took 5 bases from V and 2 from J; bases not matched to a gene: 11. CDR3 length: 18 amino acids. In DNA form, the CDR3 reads TGTGCCAGCAGTCAACAAAGGGGACTAGCGGGAAGACAAGAGACCCAGTACTTC. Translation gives CASSQQRGLAGRQETQYF.

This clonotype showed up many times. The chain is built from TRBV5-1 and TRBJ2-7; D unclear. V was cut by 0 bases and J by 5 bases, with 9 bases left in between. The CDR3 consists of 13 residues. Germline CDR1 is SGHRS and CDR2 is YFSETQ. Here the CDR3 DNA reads TGCGCCAGCAGCTTGGGCAGAAAGGACGAGCAGTACTTC. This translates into CASSLGRKDEQYF.